This T cell receptor (beta chain) is drawn from a study of T cells in Graves' hyperthyroidism and ophthalmopathy. Looked up from germline, CDR1 is MNHNS and CDR2 is SASEGT. The V end lost 0 bases, the J end lost 5 bases, and 8 bases lay between the germline ends. CDR3 length: 14 amino acids. Exclusion followed for patients with uncontrolled infection, other autoimmune disease, pregnancy or lactation. Out of over 9 ml of fresh peripheral blood came the PBMCs. RNA transcripts provided the source from which TCR beta CDR3 regions were amplified. First-round RT-PCR with HTBI primers amplified the TCR CDR3 region. TCRdb reanalysed the multiplex PCR reads using MiXCR and keeps one entry per CDR3 protein. Of around 520,000 distinct CDR3 sequences in the sample, roughly 24% were seen once. This clonotype was picked up many times.

Sequencing was performed on blood. The V gene is TRBV6-1, the J gene TRBJ1-5; D call uncertain. The TCR comes from a woman aged 25 to 45 with Graves' ophthalmopathy. The DNA of the CDR3 is TGTGCCAGCAGTGAAGCTCAGGTACATCAGCCCCAGCATTTT. It codes for CASSEAQVHQPQHF.